This is a list of T cell receptor beta chains from one sample in a study of vaccination effects on CD4 cells after COVID-19. These TCRs' antigens remain unknown. Assay used: immunoSEQ multiplex PCR; TCRdb lists only in-frame clones, some missing. The sample includes about 57,000 clones, approximately 80% of them seen just once. This specimen was CD4+ T cells from PBMCs cultured without peptide, taken after COVID-19 vaccination. These receptors came from a human donor who received a COVID-19 vaccine. CDR3s include the opening cysteine and the closing phenylalanine or tryptophan. The order of the fields is V gene, clone size, CDR3 protein. Rows may omit the clone size; those that give it use once, few, many or a size class.

>TRBV9|-
CASSVAGTATYEQYF
>TRBV5-5|once
CASSLAGGPLLLNYGYTF
>TRBV5-1|-
CASSLGLAPQETQYF
>TRBV27|-
CASSLSPSTNEKLFF
>TRBV3-1/TRBV3-2|-
CASSQGTYQETQYF
>TRBV3-1/TRBV3-2|-
CASSRTGVLSSGNTIYF
>TRBV6-6|-
CASTSSAFLNSPLHF
>TRBV24-1|-
CATMSPNTGELFF
>TRBV30|-
CAWRNSGANVLTF
>TRBV28|few
CASFGREQETQYF
>TRBV6-5|-
CASSTIGTNTEAFF
>TRBV5-1|-
CASSQGGTGGGEQYF
>TRBV10-3|-
CAISESWGLVPGNTIYF
>TRBV19|-
CASSRLRPIEAFF
>TRBV9|-
CASSVAFAGTEAFF
>TRBV5-6|once
CASSYGPDREKSAF
>TRBV7-2|-
CASSFPRSTDTQYF
>TRBV11-2|-
CASSTSRGPRSYEQYF
>TRBV2|-
CASRKEGGSYEQYF
>TRBV29-1|-
CSASSFGTIYEQFF
>TRBV28|-
CASGRWTGELFF
>TRBV19|-
CASSIDQMGLAGQETQYF
>TRBV7-3|few
CASSFSQGTGELFF
>TRBV21-1|once
CASSKGLAGKVHYNEQFF
>TRBV5-1|-
CASHSGGNTGELFF
>TRBV3-1/TRBV3-2|-
CASSPWGEMNTEAFF
>TRBV3-1/TRBV3-2|-
CASGELSAQETQYF
>TRBV29-1|-
CSVEDSYEQYF
>TRBV28|-
CASSPPGELAGGTGEQYF
>TRBV4-1|few
CASSQAAVNTEAFF
>TRBV5-1|few
CASSTRVASGNPRETQYF
>TRBV6-5|-
CASSSPAGAGDTQYF
>TRBV28|-
CASSFNGGVGYTF
>TRBV4-2|-
CASSQMPQGHNSPLHF
>TRBV7-2|once
CASSRQGNYEQYF
>TRBV2|-
CASKEGWRGGTDTQYF
>TRBV28|-
CASSYWGGTEAFF
>TRBV5-1|-
CASSPRPGGGTDTQYF
>TRBV5-8|-
CASSLRGGDQPQHF
>TRBV7-2|-
CASSLVRQGYEQYF
>TRBV4-2|-
CASSQNRGYSGANVLTF
>TRBV20-1|-
CSASEVVAGSPLHF
>TRBV6-5|-
CASSPTGTVGEKLFF
>TRBV19|-
CASSIGPAASTEAFF
>TRBV29-1|-
CSVAGTAFLYGYTF
>TRBV3-1/TRBV3-2|-
CASSHRQLGQYF